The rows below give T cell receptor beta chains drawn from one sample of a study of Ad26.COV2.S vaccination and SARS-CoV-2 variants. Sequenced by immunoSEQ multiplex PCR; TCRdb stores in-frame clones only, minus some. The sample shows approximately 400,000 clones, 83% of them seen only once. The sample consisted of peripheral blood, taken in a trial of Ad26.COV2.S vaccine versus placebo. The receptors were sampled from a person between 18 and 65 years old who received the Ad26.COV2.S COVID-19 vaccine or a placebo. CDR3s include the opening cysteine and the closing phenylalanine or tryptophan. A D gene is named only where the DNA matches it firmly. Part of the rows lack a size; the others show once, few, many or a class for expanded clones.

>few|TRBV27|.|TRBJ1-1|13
TGTGCCAGCAGTTCCCGGCTGAGCACTGAAGCTTTCTTT
CASSSRLSTEAFF
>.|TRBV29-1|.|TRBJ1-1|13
TGCAGCGTCCGGGAAGGGGTGAACACTGAAGCTTTCTTT
CSVREGVNTEAFF
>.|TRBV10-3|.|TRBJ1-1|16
TGTGCCTCCTCCTCCCCGGGACGTCCAATGAACACTGAAGCTTTCTTT
CASSSPGRPMNTEAFF
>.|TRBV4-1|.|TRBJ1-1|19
TGCGCCAGCAGCCATGACTCCGCGGGGCGACGCGGGGGGGACACTGAAGCTTTCTTT
CASSHDSAGRRGGDTEAFF
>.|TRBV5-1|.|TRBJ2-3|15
TGCGCCAGCAGCTTGCGTCCCGCAAGCACAGATACGCAGTATTTT
CASSLRPASTDTQYF
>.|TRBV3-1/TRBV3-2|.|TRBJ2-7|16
TGTGCCAGCAGCCAAGATACCGCGGGGGCCCCGAGGGAGCAGTACTTC
CASSQDTAGAPREQYF
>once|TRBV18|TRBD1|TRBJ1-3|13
TGTGCCAGCTATACAGGGGCTGGAAACACCATATATTTT
CASYTGAGNTIYF
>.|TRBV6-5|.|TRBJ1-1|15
TGTGCCAGCAGGTCCCAGGGAATTTCAGACGCTGAAGCTTTCTTT
CASRSQGISDAEAFF
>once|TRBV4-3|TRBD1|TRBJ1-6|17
TGCGCCAGCAGCCAAGATGGCACAGGGGGCCGTAATTCACCCCTCCACTTT
CASSQDGTGGRNSPLHF
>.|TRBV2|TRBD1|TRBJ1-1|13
TGTGCCAGCTGCCGACAGGGAGGGACTGAAGCTTTCTTT
CASCRQGGTEAFF
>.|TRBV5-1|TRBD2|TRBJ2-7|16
TGCGCCAGCAGCCTTAGGACTAGCGGGATCCGTTACGAGCAGTACTTC
CASSLRTSGIRYEQYF
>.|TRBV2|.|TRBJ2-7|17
TGTGCCAGCAGTCCCGAACTGACCCGTTCCCCCCTCTACGAGCAGTACTTC
CASSPELTRSPLYEQYF
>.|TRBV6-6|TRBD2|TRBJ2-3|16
TGTGCCAGCAGTTCTTTAGCGGGAGTCGGCCCAGATACGCAGTATTTT
CASSSLAGVGPDTQYF
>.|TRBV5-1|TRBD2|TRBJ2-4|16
TGCGCCAGCAGCCCGGGGGGACTAGCGGGCAGAAACATTCAGTACTTC
CASSPGGLAGRNIQYF